This note documents a single T cell receptor beta chain sequence. The source of the sample is a study of PD-L1 blockade in urothelial cancer. V trimming: 3 bases; J trimming: 6 bases; junction bases outside the gene matches: 6. CDR1 SGDLS and CDR2 YYNGEE come from the germline V gene. This CDR3 contains 15 residues. TCRdb keeps only in-frame clones here, not all; method: immunoSEQ multiplex PCR. The profile covers about 52,000 clones, with 84% appearing a single time and about 6% taken by the ten largest. The source was PBMCs, collected around atezolizumab (anti-PD-L1) treatment. This clonotype was sampled from a man in his forties with urothelial cancer. The chain joins TRBV9 to TRBJ1-4; 9 positions agree with TRBD1. CDR3 region: CASSDGTGRHEKLFF. CDR3 DNA: TGTGCCAGCAGCGATGGGACAGGGCGGCATGAAAAACTGTTTTTT. The full variable domain, in which reference TRBV9 and TRBJ1-4 provide the parts outside the CDR3, is DSGVTQTPKHLITATGQRVTLRCSPRSGDLSVYWYQQSLDQGLQFLIQYYNGEERAKGNILERFSAQQFPDLHSELNLSSLELGDSALYFCASSDGTGRHEKLFFGSGTQLSVL.